Sequencing of this TCR beta chain was carried out in a study of shared clonotypes between healthy human individuals. Study overall: Every donor yielded three CD4 naive, three CD4 memory, two CD8 naive and one CD8 memory plate.

As defined, naive CD8 cells were CD45RO-negative and positively selected for CCR7, with terminally differentiated effector memory CD45RA+ cells excluded. Concerning this clone: Its antigen is still unknown.

Sequencing was performed with immunoSEQ multiplex PCR; in TCRdb, only in-frame clones are kept and a portion is missing. The sample has around 1,900,000 clones, around 93% seen once. Study conclusions and caveats: It was anticipated that sequencing depth would influence how many clonotypes donors shared.

The V gene's germline CDR1 is SGHAT and CDR2 FQNNGV. V was pared by 5 bases and J by 2 bases, with 16 bases between. CDR3 size: 16 residues. This TCR came from a man aged 18 to 30 in good health. Some clones in this sample may be carry-over from other donors' samples. Input material: naive CD8+ T cells from PBMCs. The chain carries TRBV11-2 and TRBJ2-1; tentative D call: TRBD2 (5 bases). The CDR3 bases are TGTGCCAGCAGCCGAACCCGGGGTGGTGCCTACAATGAGCAGTTCTTC. Amino acids: CASSRTRGGAYNEQFF.